This is a list of T cell receptor beta chains from one sample in a study of blood T cell repertoires in COVID-19. Some clones are missing from TCRdb's copy, which holds only in-frame ones; the method was immunoSEQ multiplex PCR. There are about 210,000 clones in the sample; approximately 86% occur only once, and roughly 0.7% lies in the top ten. Sequencing input: peripheral blood. The receptors were sampled from a man aged 40-55 years with acute or convalescent COVID-19. Each CDR3 is given with its conserved first and last residue. D genes are given only for firm matches.

TRBJ2-1,TRBV18,TRBD2,TGTGCCAGCTCACCACCGGCGGGAGGGCCGGGCAATGAGCAGTTCTTC,CASSPPAGGPGNEQFF
TRBJ1-1,TRBV27,.,TGTGCCAGCAGTTTATTAGAGCGGGACGAGGGGACTGAAGCTTTCTTT,CASSLLERDEGTEAFF
TRBJ2-3,TRBV6-5,.,TGTGCCAGCAGTTACAGTGGCTCAAAGGGGACAGATACGCAGTATTTT,CASSYSGSKGTDTQYF
TRBJ2-7,TRBV2,.,TGTGCCACTCCTGCGGGGAATACCGGGTCCCGGAACGAGCAGTACTTC,CATPAGNTGSRNEQYF
TRBJ2-3,TRBV6-4,TRBD1,TGTGCCAGCAGTGACTCTAGGGACAGGGGGCCAGATACGCAGTATTTT,CASSDSRDRGPDTQYF
TRBJ1-1,TRBV3-1/TRBV3-2,.,TGTGCCAGCAGCCAACTTGCACGGAGCACTGAAGCTTTCTTT,CASSQLARSTEAFF
TRBJ2-4,TRBV7-2,.,TGTGCCAGCAGCTTAGAGTCCCAGGGAACGAGGAACATTCAGTACTTC,CASSLESQGTRNIQYF
TRBJ2-3,TRBV5-4,TRBD2,TGTGCCAGCAGCCCACCGACTAGCGAGGGTCTCACAGATACGCAGTATTTT,CASSPPTSEGLTDTQYF
TRBJ2-7,TRBV19,TRBD2,TGTGCCAGTAGTATACCGGGAGGTACAAACGAGCAGTACTTC,CASSIPGGTNEQYF
TRBJ2-7,TRBV11-2,TRBD1,TGTGCCAGCAGGGCCCCGGGACAGGTGTACTTC,CASRAPGQVYF
TRBJ1-5,TRBV7-2,.,TGTGCCAGCAGCTTAGACGCAGGGGCTTTGATTCAGCCCCAGCATTTT,CASSLDAGALIQPQHF
TRBJ2-3,TRBV9,TRBD2,TGTGCCAGCAGCCCTCCCGCGGGGGTAACAAATACGCAGTATTTT,CASSPPAGVTNTQYF
TRBJ2-3,TRBV27,TRBD1,TGTGCCAGCAGTCCCCCCGGGACAGGGGAAAGAGATACGCAGTATTTT,CASSPPGTGERDTQYF
TRBJ1-4,TRBV7-2,.,TGTGCCAGCAGCCGGGGGGCAGGACCGGAGGGAAAACTGTTTTTT,CASSRGAGPEGKLFF
TRBJ1-2,TRBV7-9,TRBD1,TGTGCCAGCAGCTTATTGGGGACAGCTTATGGCTACACCTTC,CASSLLGTAYGYTF
TRBJ1-5,TRBV2,TRBD1,TGTGCCAGCAGTGAAATGAACAGGGGGCATCAGCCCCAGCATTTT,CASSEMNRGHQPQHF
TRBJ1-1,TRBV18,.,TGTGCCAGCTCACCATGGCCGGGTGAATCTGAAGCTTTCTTT,CASSPWPGESEAFF